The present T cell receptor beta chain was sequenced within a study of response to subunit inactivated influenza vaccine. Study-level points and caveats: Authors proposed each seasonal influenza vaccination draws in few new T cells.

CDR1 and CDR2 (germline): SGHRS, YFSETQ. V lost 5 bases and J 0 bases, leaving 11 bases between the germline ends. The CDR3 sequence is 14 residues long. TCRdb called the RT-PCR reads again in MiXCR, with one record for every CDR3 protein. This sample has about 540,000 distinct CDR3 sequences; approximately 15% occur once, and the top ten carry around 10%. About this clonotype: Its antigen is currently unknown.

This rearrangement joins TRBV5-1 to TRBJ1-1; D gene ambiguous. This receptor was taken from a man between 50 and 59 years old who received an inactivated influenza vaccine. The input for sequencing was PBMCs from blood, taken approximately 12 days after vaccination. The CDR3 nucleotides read TGCGCCAGCAGTTATGGAAACCTGAACACTGAAGCTTTCTTT. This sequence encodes CASSYGNLNTEAFF.